The sequence of this T cell receptor (beta chain) was determined in a study of identical twins. In the case of this clonotype: Its specificity is not known.

The CDR3 loop spans 13 amino acids. Deletions cut 6 bases from V and 0 bases from J, with 8 bases between. Healthy Caucasians, and only they, were the donors. Study-level points and caveats: Cord blood's abundant beta clonotypes had fewer insertions, unlike memory repertoires. Zero-insertion analyses might be partly confounded by invariant T cells like MAIT and iNKT.

Each cDNA held unique molecular identifiers, and template switching gave it a universal primer site. TCRdb independently ran MiXCR on the 5' RACE reads; one entry per CDR3 protein. This table holds approximately 1.8 million distinct CDR3 sequences, 32% found once. The chain combines TRBV12-3 or TRBV12-4 with TRBJ1-2; D unclear. The sequence derives from a newborn girl in good health. The sample comprised cord blood. CDR3 sequence reads: CASRTKANYGYTF. The DNA of the CDR3 is TGTGCCAGCAGAACTAAAGCTAACTATGGCTACACCTTC.